This TCR beta chain originates from a study of T cells in Graves' hyperthyroidism and ophthalmopathy (dated by TCRdb to between 2017 and 2020). With respect to the entire study: Peripheral blood samples were taken at the time of initial diagnosis, prior to any treatment. TCR V-J signatures able to tell the groups apart were searched for in a discovery cohort of 90 to 100 patients, of whom around 42 had Graves' ophthalmopathy and roughly 57 had stable Graves' hyperthyroidism. An independent validation cohort of fewer than 20 hyperthyroidism patients and approximately 15 patients who later progressed to ophthalmopathy tested prospective prediction of ophthalmopathy. The approximately 97 discovery patients were randomly divided into training and test sets at a 7:3 ratio. In six Graves' hyperthyroidism patients, the study also compared T-cell repertoires from thyroid tissue with T-cell repertoires from blood. Once sampling was done, hyperthyroidism patients were given methimazole at a starting dose of 30 mg daily, whereas ophthalmopathy patients were given high-dose intravenous methylprednisolone. The paper describes TCR Vbeta CDR3 sequencing of 135 peripheral blood samples, made up of some 40 ophthalmopathy patients, 70 to 75 hyperthyroidism patients and 17 progressor patients. The research as a whole found: In validation, the model predicted progression to ophthalmopathy a median of roughly 6.5 months before onset, with about 71% sensitivity and about 72% specificity. A 13 V-J signature model separated ophthalmopathy from stable hyperthyroidism, with about 88% sensitivity and roughly 82% specificity in cross-validation and 80%/75% in testing. Blood samples also contained most of the expanded thyroid clonotypes (frequency above 0.001), which suggests that blood repertoires may reflect thyroid immune responses. Sample size was not statistically predetermined, and blinding of investigators to group allocation was not performed.

This clonotype was observed a handful of times. There is no known antigen for this receptor. It has no much larger one-base neighbor in the sample; base qualities were not kept. V ends up 0 bases short and J 5 bases short, with an unmatched junction base count of 5. From its cysteine to its phenylalanine, the CDR3 spans 15 amino acids. Only CDR3 DNA remains: 45 bases, in frame from the first base. Taken from the germline V gene, the CDR1 and CDR2 loops are SGHRS and YFSETQ. The TCR beta CDR3 regions were amplified from RNA transcripts. The first round of RT-PCR for the TCR CDR3 was performed with the HTBI primer set and the Qiagen OneStep RT-PCR kit. The libraries were constructed in a second round of multiplex PCR and then size-selected and purified. Sequencing of the libraries was done on an Illumina HiSeq2000 using paired-end 100 bp reads. For the original study's pipeline: Raw data were processed with SOAPnuke, discarding reads with adapters, uncalled bases, mean Phred below 15, or no exact constant-primer or identifier match. High-quality paired reads were merged with COPE v1.2.5, and unique nucleotide sequences were defined as clonotypes. MiTCR v1.1 was used to align clonotypes to the IMGT TRBV, TRBD and TRBJ reference segments. The analysis included only V-J combinations with a frequency above 0.0001, which together covered around 99% of the repertoires. A TCS score was defined as the ratio between F50 (clonal expansion) and ExV (chaos), using BLOSUM62-based TCRdist between CDR3 peptides within each V-J. Welch's t-statistics and random forest reduced roughly 540 V-J features to some 14, which were used in a naive Bayes classifier (R e1071). TCRdb's own reprocessing of the public reads used fastp at Q25 and MiXCR and kept productive beta chains. Entries that share a CDR3 protein sequence are merged under the most common genes and DNA. TCRdb's processing, not the study's, gives the V and J calls here. The sample profile shows under 650,000 distinct CDR3 sequences; around 15% of them were found once. Clones ranked in the top ten supply 3.8% of the sample.

Graves' hyperthyroidism was defined as stable when no progression to ophthalmopathy occurred over 18 months of follow-up. Hyperthyroidism patients were aged 18 to 65 years and newly diagnosed, with disease duration of less than 2 months. Patients with uncontrolled infections, other autoimmune diseases, pregnancy or lactation were excluded. Diagnoses relied on clinical symptoms, serum thyroxine and TRAb, thyroid ultrasound and orbital computed tomography. PBMCs were separated from 7.5 to 10 ml of fresh peripheral blood using Ficoll-Paque density gradient centrifugation. Total RNA was extracted using Trizol reagent, and RNA quality was assessed on an Agilent 2100 Bioanalyzer.

Sequencing was done on a sample of blood. The TCR sequence derives from a woman younger than 45 with Graves' hyperthyroidism. The rearranged segments are TRBV5-1 and TRBJ2-5; 9 bases in the middle match TRBD1. CDR3 loop: CASSLEQGAEETQYF. The DNA sequence is as follows: TGCGCCAGCAGCTTGGAACAGGGGGCAGAGGAGACCCAGTACTTC.